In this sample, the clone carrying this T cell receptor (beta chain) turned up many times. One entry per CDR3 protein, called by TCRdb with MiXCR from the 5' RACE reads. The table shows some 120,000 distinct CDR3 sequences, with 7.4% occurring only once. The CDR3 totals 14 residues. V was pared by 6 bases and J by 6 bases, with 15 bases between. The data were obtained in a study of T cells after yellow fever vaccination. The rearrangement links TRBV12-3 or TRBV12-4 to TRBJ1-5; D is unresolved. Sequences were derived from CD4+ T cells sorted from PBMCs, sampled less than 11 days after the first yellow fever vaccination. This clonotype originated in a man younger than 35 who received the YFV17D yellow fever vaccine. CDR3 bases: TGTGCCAGCAGGGCCCCTGAGGATGGTCAGCCCCAGCATTTT. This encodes CASRAPEDGQPQHF.